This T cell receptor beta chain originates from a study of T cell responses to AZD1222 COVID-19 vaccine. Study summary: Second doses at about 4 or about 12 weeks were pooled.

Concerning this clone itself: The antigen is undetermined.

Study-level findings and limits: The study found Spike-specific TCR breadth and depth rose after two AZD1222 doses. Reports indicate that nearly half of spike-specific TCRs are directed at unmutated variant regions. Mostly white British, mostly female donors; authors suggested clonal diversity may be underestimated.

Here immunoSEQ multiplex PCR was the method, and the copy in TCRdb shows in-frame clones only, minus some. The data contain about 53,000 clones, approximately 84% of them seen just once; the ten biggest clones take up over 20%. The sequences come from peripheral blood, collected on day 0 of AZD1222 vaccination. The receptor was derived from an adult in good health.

The CDR3 nucleotides are TGTGCCAGCAGCTCATCGGGACTAGCGGGAGGGTCCGGGGAGCTGTTTTTT. As protein: CASSSSGLAGGSGELFF. The chain combines TRBV5-8 with TRBJ2-2, with 16 positions matching TRBD2. Germline CDR1 reads SGHTS; CDR2 reads YDEGEE. CDR3 length equals 17 residues. Trimming at V came to 3 bases and at J to 6 bases, leaving 5 bases not matched to a gene.